These 23 T cell receptor beta chains were all obtained from the same sample, sequenced in a study of T cell changes during pregnancy in multiple sclerosis. Sequencing used immunoSEQ multiplex PCR; TCRdb keeps in-frame clones, though not all of them. Among roughly 38,000 clones listed, more than 85% were seen once. Sample: CD4+ T cells from peripheral blood mononuclear cells, taken after pregnancy. Receptor source: a female donor in good health, enrolled as a control in a pregnancy study.

This chain joins TRBV7-2 and TRBJ2-2, with a tentative D call TRBD2 (5 bases). V was cut by 5 bases and J by 3 bases, with 10 bases left in between. CDR3 length: 14 amino acids. The germline V gene has CDR1 SGHTA and CDR2 FQGNSA. Here the CDR3 DNA reads TGTGCCAGCAGCCTTAGCGAGTACACCGGGGAGCTGTTTTTT. Amino acids: CASSLSEYTGELFF.

The chain employs TRBV5-6 and TRBJ1-1; D remains ambiguous. The length of the CDR3 is 13 residues. CDR1 and CDR2 (germline): SGHDT, YYEEEE. V lost 2 bases, J lost 1 base, and 6 bases lay in between. In DNA, the CDR3 is TGTGCCAGCAGCTTTACACAGAACACTGAAGCTTTCTTT. Its protein is CASSFTQNTEAFF.

The chain links TRBV11-3 to TRBJ2-7; D unclear. The CDR3 runs to 13 residues. CDR1 and CDR2 from the germline V gene are SGHNT and YENEEA. Between the trimmed V and J ends, which lost 3 bases and 3 bases, there was a span of 9 bases. The CDR3 coding sequence is TGTGCCAGCAGCTTCTCAGGAAACTACGAGCAGTACTTC. It encodes CASSFSGNYEQYF.

V and J are TRBV28 and TRBJ2-7; D is possibly TRBD1 (6 bases). With 4 bases removed from V and 3 bases from J, the gap between germline ends came to 16 bases. CDR1 and CDR2 from the germline V gene are MDHEN and SYDVKM. This CDR3 comprises 15 residues. The CDR3 DNA reads TGTGCCAGCAGTTCCTTCTTCGAGGGGGACTACGAGCAGTACTTC. Protein: CASSSFFEGDYEQYF.

This chain joins TRBV2 and TRBJ2-4; TRBD2 matches 7 bases. The CDR3 is 17 amino acids. The germline V gene encodes CDR1 SNHLY and CDR2 FYNNEI. V lost 3 bases to trimming and J lost 0 bases; unmatched junction nucleotides: 8. CDR3 amino acids: CASSDRLAQTAKNIQYF. As DNA, the CDR3 is TGTGCCAGCAGTGACAGACTAGCCCAGACAGCCAAAAACATTCAGTACTTC.

This chain connects TRBV19 to TRBJ1-6; 8 nucleotides align to TRBD1. CDR1 is LNHDA and CDR2 is SQIVND in the germline V gene (reference sequence). V was pared by 9 bases and J by 5 bases, with 12 bases of the junction left unmatched. The CDR3 is 16 residues long. CDR3 sequence (DNA): TGTGCCAGCCAACACATCCAGACAGGGGATAATTCACCCCTCCACTTT. Encoded protein: CASQHIQTGDNSPLHF.

This sequence joins TRBV28 and TRBJ2-1; 12 bases match TRBD2. The germline CDR1 and CDR2 sequences are MDHEN and SYDVKM. This CDR3 region has 19 residues. V was pared by 5 bases and J by 7 bases, with 18 bases of the junction left unmatched. This CDR3 is CASSPFMTASGRAINEQFF. The CDR3 nucleotides read TGTGCCAGCAGTCCCTTTATGACGGCTAGCGGGAGGGCCATAAATGAGCAGTTCTTC.

This clone occurred once. The V gene is TRBV29-1, the J gene TRBJ2-2, with a possible D match to TRBD1 (8 bases). Germline assignment: CDR1 SQVTM and CDR2 ANQGSEA. This CDR3 spans 15 amino acids. V was shortened by 6 bases and J by 4 bases, with 18 bases between the two germline ends. The CDR3 DNA follows: TGCAGCGTAGCCGGACAGGGAGGGGGCACCGGGGAGCTGTTTTTT. Amino acid sequence: CSVAGQGGGTGELFF.

This clone was seen a few times. The CDR3 spells CASSLTGITEAFF. The CDR3 nucleotides are TGTGCCAGCAGTTTAACCGGGATCACTGAAGCTTTCTTT. The chain links TRBV28 to TRBJ1-1; D gene ambiguous. There are 13 residues in the CDR3. V shed 2 bases and J shed 4 bases, with 8 bases lying between them. Germline-derived CDR1 and CDR2 are MDHEN and SYDVKM.

This clone was found once. V is TRBV6-5 and J is TRBJ1-6; TRBD1 is a possible D gene (6 bases). The CDR3 is 12 residues long. V dropped 8 bases and J dropped 10 bases, with 12 bases sitting between them. The germline CDR1 and CDR2 sequences are MNHEY and SVGAGI. Here the CDR3 DNA reads TGTGCCAGCGGGGGGGCGAGATCACCCCTCCACTTT. Translated: CASGGARSPLHF.

The CDR3 region is CASRVSGLGTYEQYF. In DNA form, the CDR3 reads TGTGCCAGTAGAGTTTCGGGACTAGGGACCTACGAGCAGTACTTC. J is TRBJ2-7 and V is TRBV19; 8 bases match TRBD2. Trimming took 6 bases from V and 2 from J; bases not matched to a gene: 9. This CDR3 is 15 amino acids long. Germline V gene sequence: CDR1 LNHDA, CDR2 SQIVND (reference sequence). Full variable domain (outside the CDR3, taken from reference TRBV19 and TRBJ2-7): DGGITQSPKYLFRKEGQNVTLSCEQNLNHDAMYWYRQDPGQGLRLIYYSQIVNDFQKGDIAEGYSVSREKKESFPLTVTSAQKNPTAFYLCASRVSGLGTYEQYFGPGTRLTVT.

The V call is TRBV9, the J call TRBJ1-6; TRBD1 aligns across 11 bases. Germline-derived CDR1 and CDR2 are SGDLS and YYNGEE. The CDR3 loop spans 17 amino acids. V was pared by 0 bases and J by 10 bases, with 9 bases of the junction left unmatched. The CDR3 DNA sequence: TGTGCCAGCAGCGTAGAGAGGTTAGGACAGGGGGCATCACCCCTCCACTTT. Its protein product is CASSVERLGQGASPLHF. The whole variable domain, filled in from reference TRBV9 and TRBJ1-6, reads DSGVTQTPKHLITATGQRVTLRCSPRSGDLSVYWYQQSLDQGLQFLIQYYNGEERAKGNILERFSAQQFPDLHSELNLSSLELGDSALYFCASSVERLGQGASPLHFGNGTRLTVT.

The genes are TRBV6-5 and TRBJ2-3; TRBD1 aligns across 10 bases. The CDR3 is made up of 15 amino acids. The germline gives CDR1 MNHEY, CDR2 SVGAGI. With 2 bases clipped from V and 1 base from J, the junction kept 0 bases outside the gene matches. Here the CDR3 DNA reads TGTGCCAGCAGTTACGGGACAGGGGGCACAGATACGCAGTATTTT. Translating gives CASSYGTGGTDTQYF.

V and J are TRBV4-2 and TRBJ2-1; D is unresolved. Germline values: CDR1 LGHNA, CDR2 YNFKEQ. V was trimmed by 0 bases and J by 4 bases, leaving 10 bases between them. This CDR3 is built from 15 residues. CDR3 in DNA: TGTGCCAGCAGCCAAGATGGTAATAGATACAATGAGCAGTTCTTC. This translates into CASSQDGNRYNEQFF.

The chain has TRBV10-3 and TRBJ2-5, with D possibly matching TRBD2 (5 bases). The CDR3 contains 15 residues. The V gene lost 0 bases and the J gene lost 2 bases, with 10 bases spanning the gap. In germline, CDR1 is ENHRY, CDR2 SYGVKD. CDR3 sequence reads: CAISESGVSQETQYF. The DNA for the CDR3 is TGTGCCATCAGTGAGTCCGGGGTTTCGCAAGAGACCCAGTACTTC.

This chain joins TRBV5-4 and TRBJ2-3, with 7 bases identical to TRBD2. CDR1 is SGHNT and CDR2 is YYREEE in the germline V gene (reference sequence). Germline trimming cut 5 bases from V and 0 bases from J; bases unmatched to any gene: 6. CDR3 length: 15 amino acids. CDR3 protein: CASRGPGLSTDTQYF. The CDR3 DNA reads as TGTGCCAGCAGGGGCCCGGGACTAAGCACAGATACGCAGTATTTT.

The V gene is TRBV5-6, the J gene TRBJ1-1, with 10 bases fitting TRBD1. The CDR3 extends over 16 amino acids. V shed 1 base, J shed 0 bases, and the junction held 3 bases outside the gene matches. The germline V gene encodes CDR1 SGHDT and CDR2 YYEEEE. CDR3 nucleotides: TGTGCCAGCAGCTTGCCGGGACAGGGGTTGAACACTGAAGCTTTCTTT. It specifies CASSLPGQGLNTEAFF.

The genes are TRBV27 and TRBJ2-3; possible D gene TRBD1, 5 bases. The germline V and J ends were trimmed by 7 bases and 1 base, with 12 bases remaining between them. The CDR3 totals 14 residues. Germline loops: CDR1 MNHEY, CDR2 SMNVEV (reference sequence). CDR3 sequence: CASTTRAGTDTQYF. CDR3 coding DNA: TGTGCCAGCACCACCAGGGCAGGCACAGATACGCAGTATTTT.

This clone came up a few times. The gene calls are TRBV10-3 and TRBJ1-2; D possibly corresponds to TRBD1 (5 bases). V was clipped by 3 bases and J by 8 bases, with 7 bases between them. There are 11 residues in the CDR3. Germline CDR1 and CDR2: ENHRY and SYGVKD. CDR3 nucleotides: TGTGCCATCAGTGAACCAGGGGGCTACACCTTC. Translation gives CAISEPGGYTF.

The chain combines TRBV30 with TRBJ2-2, with 8 nucleotides matching TRBD2. V dropped 4 bases and J dropped 3; count of bases not matched to a gene: 10. Germline V lookup: CDR1 GTSNPN, CDR2 SVGIG (reference sequence). The CDR3 consists of 16 residues. In nucleotides, the CDR3 is TGTGCCTGGATCCGCGGGGGACTAGATCACACCGGGGAGCTGTTTTTT. Protein: CAWIRGGLDHTGELFF.

The J gene is TRBJ2-5, the V gene TRBV4-1, with 7 positions matching TRBD1. CDR1 is MGHRA and CDR2 is YSYEKL in the germline V gene. The trim removed 4 bases at V and 5 bases at J, leaving 7 bases unmatched. The length of the CDR3 is 14 residues. The chain's CDR3 is CASSLRQGAETQYF. CDR3 nucleotides: TGCGCCAGCAGCCTCCGACAGGGTGCGGAGACCCAGTACTTC.

This chain uses TRBV28 with TRBJ1-6; 7 bases fit TRBD1. The CDR3 spans 15 residues. With 6 bases clipped from V and 7 bases from J, the junction kept 9 bases outside the gene matches. Germline V gene data show CDR1 as MDHEN and CDR2 as SYDVKM. The CDR3 nucleotides read TGTGCCAGCAGCAAACCGGACAGGACCAATTCACCCCTCCACTTT. Encoded protein: CASSKPDRTNSPLHF.

This sequence joins TRBV5-1 and TRBJ1-6, with 9 bases matching TRBD1. Germline CDR1 SGHRS, CDR2 YFSETQ. The CDR3 length is 17 residues. Trimming removed 3 bases from V and 0 bases from J; junction bases left unmatched: 4. CDR3 protein: CASSWGQGSSYNSPLHF. In DNA, the CDR3 is TGCGCCAGCAGCTGGGGACAGGGAAGCTCCTATAATTCACCCCTCCACTTT.